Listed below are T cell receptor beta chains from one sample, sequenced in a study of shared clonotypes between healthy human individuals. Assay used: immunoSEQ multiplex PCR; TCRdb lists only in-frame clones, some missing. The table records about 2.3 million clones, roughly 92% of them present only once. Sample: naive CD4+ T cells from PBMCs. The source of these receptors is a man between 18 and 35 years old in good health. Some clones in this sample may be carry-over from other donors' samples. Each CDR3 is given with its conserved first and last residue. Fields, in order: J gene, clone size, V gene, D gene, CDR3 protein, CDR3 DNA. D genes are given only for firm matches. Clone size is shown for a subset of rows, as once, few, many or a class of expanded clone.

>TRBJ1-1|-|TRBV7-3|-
CASSLMEDTEAFF
TGTGCCAGCAGCTTAATGGAGGACACTGAAGCTTTCTTT
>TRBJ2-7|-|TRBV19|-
CASSTRAGALIYEQYF
TGTGCCAGTAGTACCCGAGCCGGGGCACTCATCTACGAGCAGTACTTC
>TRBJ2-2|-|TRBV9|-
CASSVYGTHEFYTGELFF
TGTGCCAGCAGCGTATACGGGACACACGAGTTTTACACCGGGGAGCTGTTTTTT
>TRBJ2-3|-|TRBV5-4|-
CASSFGGTDTQYF
TGTGCCAGCAGCTTTGGGGGCACAGATACGCAGTATTTT
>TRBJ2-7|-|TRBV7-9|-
CASSLVGGGSYEQYF
TGTGCCAGCAGCTTAGTGGGGGGTGGCTCCTACGAGCAGTACTTC
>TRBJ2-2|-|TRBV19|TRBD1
CASSIVRGRGPHTGELFF
TGTGCCAGTAGTATAGTCCGAGGTAGGGGGCCTCACACCGGGGAGCTGTTTTTT
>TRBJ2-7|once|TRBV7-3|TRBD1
CASSLPGTGPVCEQYF
TGTGCCAGCAGCTTACCCGGGACAGGGCCCGTTTGCGAGCAGTACTTC
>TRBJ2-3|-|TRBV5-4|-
CASSFSPGDTQYF
TGTGCCAGCAGCTTCTCACCAGGGGATACGCAGTATTTT
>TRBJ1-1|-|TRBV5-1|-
CASSLEFWALSENTEAFF
TGCGCCAGCAGCTTGGAATTTTGGGCCCTAAGCGAGAACACTGAAGCTTTCTTT
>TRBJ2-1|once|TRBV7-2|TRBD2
CASSSQASGSTNEQFF
TGTGCCAGCAGCTCCCAAGCCAGCGGGAGTACCAATGAGCAGTTCTTC
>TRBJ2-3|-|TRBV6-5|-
CASRLAVSADTQYF
TGTGCCAGCAGGCTAGCAGTTTCAGCAGATACGCAGTATTTT
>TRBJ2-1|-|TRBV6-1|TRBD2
CASGLADNEQFF
TGTGCCAGTGGACTAGCGGACAATGAGCAGTTCTTC
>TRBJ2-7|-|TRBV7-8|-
CASSRDAGQYF
TGTGCCAGCAGCCGAGATGCTGGGCAGTACTTC
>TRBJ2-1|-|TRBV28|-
CASSLEYNEQFF
TGTGCCAGCAGCCTAGAGTACAATGAGCAGTTCTTC
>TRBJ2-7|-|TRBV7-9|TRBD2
CASSLETSGPSQYF
TGTGCCAGCAGCTTAGAAACTAGCGGGCCCTCGCAGTACTTC
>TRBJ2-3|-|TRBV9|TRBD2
CASSVGAAGDTDTQYF
TGTGCCAGCAGCGTAGGGGCAGCGGGAGACACAGATACGCAGTATTTT
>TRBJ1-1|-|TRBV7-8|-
CASSSTQGMNTEAFF
TGTGCCAGCAGCTCAACCCAGGGGATGAACACTGAAGCTTTCTTT
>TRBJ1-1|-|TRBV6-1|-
CASRTIEAFF
TGTGCCAGCAGAACCATTGAAGCTTTCTTT
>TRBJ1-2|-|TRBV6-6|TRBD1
CASSYGQGAKGYTF
TGTGCCAGCAGTTATGGACAGGGGGCGAAGGGCTACACCTTC
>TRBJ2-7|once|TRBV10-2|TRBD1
CASRELWDSSYEQYF
TGCGCCAGCAGAGAGCTTTGGGACAGCTCCTACGAGCAGTACTTC
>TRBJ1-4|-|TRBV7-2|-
CASSIWTRSNEKLFF
TGTGCCAGCAGCATATGGACACGGTCTAATGAAAAACTGTTTTTT
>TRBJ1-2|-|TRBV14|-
CASSRRVDYGYTF
TGTGCCAGCAGCCGGCGAGTCGACTATGGCTACACCTTC
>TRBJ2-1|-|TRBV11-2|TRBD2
CASSPGTSGSIYNEQFF
TGTGCCAGCAGCCCCGGGACTAGCGGGAGTATCTACAATGAGCAGTTCTTC
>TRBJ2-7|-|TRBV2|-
CASAPPRTAVGEQYF
TGTGCCAGCGCCCCACCCCGGACGGCCGTGGGAGAGCAGTACTTC
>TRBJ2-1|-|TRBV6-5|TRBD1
CASSYWLQGAGNEQFF
TGTGCCAGCAGTTACTGGCTACAGGGGGCAGGGAATGAGCAGTTCTTC
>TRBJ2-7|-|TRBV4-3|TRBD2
CASSQASGAPYEQYF
TGCGCCAGCAGCCAGGCTAGCGGGGCTCCCTACGAGCAGTACTTC
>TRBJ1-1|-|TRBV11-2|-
CASSLAWGTTEAFF
TGTGCCAGCAGCTTAGCCTGGGGGACGACTGAAGCTTTCTTT
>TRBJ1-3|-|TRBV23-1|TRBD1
CASSQTKWTGASSGNTIYF
TGCGCCAGCAGTCAAACAAAGTGGACAGGGGCTTCCTCTGGAAACACCATATATTTT
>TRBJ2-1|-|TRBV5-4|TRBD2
CASSSTLAGGINEQFF
TGTGCCAGCAGCTCTACTCTAGCGGGAGGTATCAATGAGCAGTTCTTC
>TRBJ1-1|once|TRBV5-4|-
CASNSGGRRDTEAFF
TGTGCCAGCAATTCGGGGGGGCGCAGGGACACTGAAGCTTTCTTT
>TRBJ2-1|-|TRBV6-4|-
CASRSGAGYGEQFF
TGTGCCAGCAGATCAGGGGCGGGGTACGGTGAGCAGTTCTTC
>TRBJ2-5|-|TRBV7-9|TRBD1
CASSPDRGRRYQETQYF
TGTGCCAGCAGCCCGGACAGGGGGCGCCGGTACCAAGAGACCCAGTACTTC
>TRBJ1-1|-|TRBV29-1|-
CSVGRNGAEAFF
TGCAGCGTTGGACGAAATGGGGCTGAAGCTTTCTTT
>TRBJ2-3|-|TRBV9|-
CASSDRDITDTQYF
TGTGCCAGCAGCGACCGGGACATCACAGATACGCAGTATTTT
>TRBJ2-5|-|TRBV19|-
CASRKIPQETQYF
TGTGCCAGTAGAAAGATCCCCCAAGAGACCCAGTACTTC
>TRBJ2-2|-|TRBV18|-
CASSPKANTGELFF
TGTGCCAGCTCACCCAAGGCGAACACCGGGGAGCTGTTTTTT
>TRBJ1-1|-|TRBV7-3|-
CASSYRKNTEAFF
TGTGCCAGCAGCTACCGAAAGAACACTGAAGCTTTCTTT
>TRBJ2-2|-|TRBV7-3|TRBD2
CASSLGLAGTGELFF
TGTGCCAGCAGCCTGGGACTAGCGGGCACCGGGGAGCTGTTTTTT
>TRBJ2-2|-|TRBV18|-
CASSPSRTSNTGELFF
TGTGCCAGCTCACCATCGCGGACGTCTAACACCGGGGAGCTGTTTTTT
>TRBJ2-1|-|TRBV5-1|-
CASSSQGSSYNEQFF
TGCGCCAGCAGCTCACAGGGCAGCTCCTACAATGAGCAGTTCTTC
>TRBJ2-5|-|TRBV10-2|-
CASSGPSGVQETQYF
TGCGCCAGCAGTGGGCCATCGGGGGTCCAAGAGACCCAGTACTTC
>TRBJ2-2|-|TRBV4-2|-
CASSQPGSNTGELFF
TGTGCCAGCAGCCAGCCCGGGAGTAACACCGGGGAGCTGTTTTTT
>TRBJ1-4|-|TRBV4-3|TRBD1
CASSPQGAATNEKLFF
TGCGCCAGCAGCCCACAGGGGGCCGCAACTAATGAAAAACTGTTTTTT
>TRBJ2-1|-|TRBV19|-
CASSPSGGRYSNNEQFF
TGTGCCAGTAGCCCGAGCGGAGGACGGTACTCAAACAATGAGCAGTTCTTC
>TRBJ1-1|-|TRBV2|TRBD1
CASSGQGVKNTEAFF
TGTGCCAGCAGTGGACAGGGGGTAAAGAACACTGAAGCTTTCTTT
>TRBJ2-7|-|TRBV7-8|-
CASSYDSSSYEQYF
TGTGCCAGCAGCTATGACAGCTCTTCCTACGAGCAGTACTTC
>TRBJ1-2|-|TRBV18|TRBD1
CASSPPDRGFLPYGYTF
TGTGCCAGCTCACCACCTGACAGGGGGTTTCTTCCTTATGGCTACACCTTC
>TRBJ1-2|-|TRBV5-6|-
CASSFSVRILRDDYGYTF
TGTGCCAGCAGCTTTTCGGTAAGGATCCTTAGGGACGACTATGGCTACACCTTC
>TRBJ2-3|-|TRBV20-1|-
CSARGDTQYF
TGCAGTGCTAGAGGGGATACGCAGTATTTT
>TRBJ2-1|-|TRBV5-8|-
CASSLARSSYNEQFF
TGTGCCAGCAGCTTGGCACGGAGCTCCTACAATGAGCAGTTCTTC
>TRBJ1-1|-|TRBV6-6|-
CASSYSLQGSGAFF
TGTGCCAGCAGTTACTCGCTTCAGGGGAGTGGAGCTTTCTTT
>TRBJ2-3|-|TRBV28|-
CASSTTRDTQYF
TGTGCCAGCAGTACCACCCGAGATACGCAGTATTTT
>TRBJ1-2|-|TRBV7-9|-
CASSQNRVSYTF
TGTGCCAGCAGCCAGAACAGGGTTAGCTACACCTTC